This T cell receptor beta chain is drawn from a study of cytomegalovirus exposure and HLA in healthy donors. About the research overall: Genetic ancestry analysis placed approximately 80% of the 398 donors that were genotyped in the Caucasian-associated cluster.

In the PCR, 60 Vbeta and 13 Jbeta primers were used. Only in-frame clones appear in the TCRdb table, and some are missing; sequencing was by immunoSEQ multiplex PCR. Here the sample spans around 300,000 clones, approximately 84% being singletons. Study-level points and caveats: In vitro, three CMV-associated chains proved specific for CMV antigens. An analysis was carried out later, and it reportedly showed fewer N-insertions in an Asian-associated ancestry cluster than the roughly 700-donor mean. Upon later analysis, TCR association rates were observed to vary by HLA locus, being highest for DRB1 and lowest for HLA-C.

Germline V gene sequence: CDR1 MDHEN, CDR2 SYDVKM. V lost 6 bases, J lost 4 bases, and 6 bases stayed unmatched. The CDR3 runs to 14 residues. As for this clone: Its specificity is not known.

This TCR was sampled from a woman aged 40 to 50 in good health and CMV-seropositive. The source material was PBMCs. V gene TRBV28 combines with J gene TRBJ2-5; 9 bases line up with TRBD2. CDR3 DNA sequence: TGTGCCAGCAGGGTTGGGACTAGCCTAGAGACCCAGTACTTC. Protein sequence: CASRVGTSLETQYF.